One and the same sample provided the 15 T cell receptor beta chains below, sequenced in a study of CD8 T cells in Susac syndrome (dated by TCRdb to between 2018 and 2021). Library preparation was by the immunoSEQ multiplex PCR assay. RNA was extracted with the RNeasy kit and about 0.5 to 1 ug was reverse transcribed using random hexamers. The raw public reads went through TCRdb reprocessing: fastp at Q25, MiXCR clone calling, in-frame beta chains kept. Rows are unified per CDR3 protein, each entry keeping the most common DNA and genes. The sample table lists more than 65,000 distinct CDR3 sequences, just under 95% of them with a count of one. The top ten constitute over 0.35% of the sample. The sequencing sample was made of CD8+ T cells from PBMCs. These receptors came from a human donor with Susac syndrome.

The chain links TRBV4-2 to TRBJ2-3; TRBD2 is a possible D gene (5 bases). Trimming took 5 bases from V and 6 from J, leaving 12 bases between them. Germline-derived CDR1 and CDR2 are LGHNA and YNFKEQ. The CDR3 sequence is 13 residues long. This CDR3 reads CASSGGGPDTQYF. The CDR3 bases are TGTGCCAGCAGCGGTGGCGGGCCCGATACGCAGTATTTT.

This clonotype was counted a single time. The rearrangement joins TRBV4-3 to TRBJ2-1; the D is unclear. CDR1 is LGHNA, CDR2 YSLEER, per germline. The V end lost 3 bases, the J end lost 5 bases, and 20 bases lay between the germline ends. The CDR3 extends over 17 amino acids. CDR3 region: CASSHVALSTGNNEQFF. The CDR3 DNA sequence: TGCGCCAGCAGCCACGTAGCACTTTCAACGGGCAACAATGAGCAGTTCTTC.

The rearrangement links TRBV27 to TRBJ1-5, with a possible D match to TRBD1 (6 bases). In germline, CDR1 is MNHEY, CDR2 SMNVEV (reference sequence). Deletions cut 6 bases from V and 2 bases from J, with 14 bases between. This CDR3 has 15 amino acids. Here the CDR3 DNA reads TGTGCCAGCAGCCCCGCAGGGGCGGGCAATCAGCCCCAGCATTTT. Translated, it gives CASSPAGAGNQPQHF.

The chain carries TRBV27 and TRBJ2-3; possible D gene TRBD2, 5 bases. The CDR3 extends over 13 amino acids. Trimming pared 4 bases from V and 6 bases from J, leaving 11 bases between. The germline V gene has CDR1 MNHEY and CDR2 SMNVEV (reference sequence). DNA for the CDR3: TGTGCCAGCAGTTCTACCACTAGGGATACGCAGTATTTT. Its protein product is CASSSTTRDTQYF.

The chain couples TRBV20-1 to TRBJ1-1; D is possibly TRBD1 (5 bases). V lost 7 bases, J lost 2 bases, and 14 bases lay in between. The CDR3 sequence is 13 residues long. Germline-derived CDR1 and CDR2 are DFQATT and SNEGSKA (reference sequence). Written as DNA, the CDR3 is TGCAGTGTTAGGGACGGCCTAAACACTGAAGCTTTCTTT. Protein product: CSVRDGLNTEAFF.

J is TRBJ2-1 and V is TRBV15; 7 positions agree with TRBD2. J gave up 6 bases and V 6 bases, and 5 bases lay outside the gene matches. The germline V gene has CDR1 LNHNV and CDR2 YYDKDF (reference sequence). The length of the CDR3 is 13 residues. The CDR3 coding sequence is TGTGCCACCAGGGGAGGGCCGACCAATGAGCAGTTCTTC. Translated: CATRGGPTNEQFF.

This chain uses TRBV28 with TRBJ1-1; D may be TRBD1 (5 bases). Trimming stripped 3 bases from V and 4 bases from J, with 12 bases between. CDR3 length: 14 amino acids. Germline V gives CDR1 MDHEN, CDR2 SYDVKM. This CDR3 reads CASSFSRGTTEAFF. For the CDR3, the DNA is TGTGCCAGCAGTTTTAGTAGGGGTACCACTGAAGCTTTCTTT.

CDR3 coding DNA: TGCAGTGCTAGCGGCAGGGCTTCTAACTATGGCTACACCTTC. It is translated as CSASGRASNYGYTF. The chain uses TRBV20-1 and TRBJ1-2; tentative D call: TRBD1 (5 bases). The V end lost 3 bases, the J end lost 0 bases, and 11 bases lay between the germline ends. CDR1 and CDR2 (germline): DFQATT, SNEGSKA (reference sequence). The CDR3 totals 14 residues.

In DNA form, the CDR3 reads TGTGCCAGCAGACCTGGGACTTTCTCCGAGCAGTACTTC. Translated: CASRPGTFSEQYF. This chain connects TRBV9 to TRBJ2-7, with TRBD2 as a possible D gene (6 bases). Trimming pared 5 bases from V and 6 bases from J, leaving 15 bases between. The germline gives CDR1 SGDLS, CDR2 YYNGEE. The CDR3 has 13 amino acids.

V usage is TRBV23-1 and J usage is TRBJ2-5; the D is unclear. Being an ORF, TRBV23-1 has a function that is uncertain. Trimming shortened V by 0 bases and J by 4 bases, and 6 bases separated the two germline ends. The CDR3 sequence is 13 residues long. CDR3 nucleotide sequence: TGCGCCAGCAGTCAATCACTGGGAGAGACCCAGTACTTC. This translates into CASSQSLGETQYF.

This clonotype is a singleton in its sample. The rearrangement uses TRBV5-6 and TRBJ2-5, with D tentatively TRBD1 or TRBD2 (7 bases each). Trimming removed 4 bases at V and 10 bases at J, with 14 bases between. The CDR3 is 12 amino acids. CDR1 is SGHDT, CDR2 YYEEEE, per germline. As DNA, the CDR3 is TGTGCCAGCAGCCAGGGGGGGGGCGTCCAGTACTTC. Its protein product is CASSQGGGVQYF.

V gene TRBV6-9 combines with J gene TRBJ1-2; D is unresolved. The CDR3 spans 13 residues. V lost 2 bases to trimming and J lost 9 bases, with 13 bases between them. The germline gives CDR1 MNHGY, CDR2 SVAAGI. The CDR3 bases are TGTGCCAGCAGTTATCCCCTACTCGGTTGCTACACCTTC. Residues: CASSYPLLGCYTF.

The chain recombines TRBV20-1 with TRBJ2-7; no clear D. V lost 0 bases and J 4 bases, leaving 4 bases between the germline ends. The CDR3 runs to 11 residues. Per germline, CDR1 DFQATT and CDR2 SNEGSKA (reference sequence). This chain's CDR3 is CSAREGYEQYF. The CDR3 coding sequence is TGCAGTGCTAGAGAAGGATACGAGCAGTACTTC.

V usage is TRBV7-9 and J usage is TRBJ2-7; D may be TRBD1 (5 bases). CDR3 length equals 16 residues. V shed 5 bases and J shed 2 bases, with 19 bases lying between them. Germline V lookup: CDR1 SEHNR, CDR2 FQNEAQ (reference sequence). This CDR3 is CASSVTGDFNPYEQYF. The CDR3 region has the DNA TGTGCCAGCAGCGTCACAGGCGACTTTAACCCCTACGAGCAGTACTTC.

This chain uses TRBV19 with TRBJ2-1; D remains unclear. The CDR3 contains 12 residues. The germline V gene has CDR1 LNHDA and CDR2 SQIVND (reference sequence). Trimming removed 3 bases at V and 4 bases at J, with 4 bases between. The CDR3 loop is CASSIGYNEQFF. CDR3 nucleotide sequence: TGTGCCAGTAGTATCGGATACAATGAGCAGTTCTTC.